These 26 T cell receptor beta chains came from one sample sequenced in a study of CD8 T cells in ankylosing spondylitis. MiXCR, applied by TCRdb to the 5' RACE reads, yields one record per CDR3 protein. The sample has 300,000 to 350,000 distinct CDR3 sequences; roughly 15% are singletons. Sequences were obtained from blood, either unsorted or a sorted T cell fraction (not recorded which). The receptors originated from a male donor with ankylosing spondylitis or in good health (not recorded which).

This clonotype was recorded at least ten times. The junction departs from the called germline gene at one end, perhaps through a read error. This rearrangement joins TRBV5-1 to TRBJ2-3; no firm D call. Germline values: CDR1 SGHRS, CDR2 YFSETQ. The CDR3 has 12 amino acids. CDR3 in amino acids: CASSLGSDTQYF. In DNA, the CDR3 is TGTGCCAGCAGCTTAGGATCAGATACGCAGTATTTT.

The V call is TRBV5-1, the J call TRBJ2-1; unclear D gene. The CDR3 is made up of 15 amino acids. Trimming shortened V by 4 bases and J by 5 bases, and 16 bases separated the two germline ends. Germline-derived CDR1 and CDR2 are SGHRS and YFSETQ. CDR3 sequence reads: CASSRTGSRHNEQFF. CDR3 nucleotides: TGCGCCAGCAGCCGAACCGGGTCCAGGCACAATGAGCAGTTCTTC. Combining the CDR3 with reference TRBV5-1 and TRBJ2-1 gives the whole variable domain KAGVTQTPRYLIKTRGQQVTLSCSPISGHRSVSWYQQTPGQGLQFLFEYFSETQRNKGNFPGRFSGRQFSNSRSEMNVSTLELGDSALYLCASSRTGSRHNEQFFGPGTRLTVL.

This clonotype was seen more than once but under ten times. The chain has TRBV10-3 and TRBJ1-1; a weak D match, TRBD1 (6 bases). Germline CDR1 is ENHRY and CDR2 is SYGVKD. The CDR3 is made up of 14 amino acids. V was clipped by 6 bases and J by 3 bases, with 14 bases between them. The CDR3 coding sequence is TGTGCCATCAGGGCGAGGGGGGCGGACACTGAAGCTTTCTTT. Protein: CAIRARGADTEAFF.

V is TRBV2 and J is TRBJ2-2; D is undetermined. CDR3 length: 15 amino acids. Germline values: CDR1 SNHLY, CDR2 FYNNEI. V lost 2 bases, J lost 4 bases, and 11 bases lay in between. The CDR3 coding sequence is TGTGCCAGCAGTGAATACGGCAGATCCACCGGGGAGCTGTTTTTT. Translated: CASSEYGRSTGELFF.

The V gene is TRBV6-4, the J gene TRBJ1-2, with 7 nucleotides matching TRBD1. Germline lookup yields CDR1 MRHNA and CDR2 SNTAGT. V lost 4 bases to trimming and J lost 4 bases; unmatched junction nucleotides: 6. The CDR3 runs to 14 residues. CDR3 amino acids: CASSANRGGYGYTF. CDR3 coding DNA: TGTGCCAGCAGTGCGAACAGGGGTGGCTATGGCTACACCTTC.

This chain links TRBV5-8 with TRBJ2-3; possibly TRBD1 for D (6 bases). Germline V gene lookup returns CDR1 SGHTS and CDR2 YDEGEE. The CDR3 runs 14 residues. Trimming pared 0 bases from V and 4 bases from J, leaving 9 bases between. CDR3 sequence reads: CASSLGQASDTQYF. In DNA form, the CDR3 reads TGTGCCAGCAGCTTGGGACAGGCATCAGATACGCAGTATTTT. Full variable domain (missing parts from reference TRBV5-8 and TRBJ2-3): EAGVTQSPTHLIKTRGQQATLRCSPISGHTSVYWYQQALGLGLQFLLWYDEGEERNRGNFPPRFSGRQFPNYSSELNVNALELEDSALYLCASSLGQASDTQYFGPGTRLTVL.

The chain couples TRBV6-9 to TRBJ1-2, with D unresolved. The CDR3 sequence is 12 residues long. V was trimmed by 4 bases and J by 4 bases, leaving 7 bases between them. Germline V CDR1 and CDR2: MNHGY, SVAAGI. The CDR3 spells CASSSEPYGYTF. The CDR3, as DNA: TGTGCCAGCAGTTCGGAACCCTATGGCTACACCTTC.

The chain has TRBV2 and TRBJ2-1; D gene uncertain. The CDR3 consists of 12 residues. V was cut by 7 bases and J by 7 bases, with 11 bases left in between. The germline gives CDR1 SNHLY, CDR2 FYNNEI. The CDR3 nucleotides read TGTGCCAGCACCCCTCAGGAGAATGAGCAGTTCTTC. It specifies CASTPQENEQFF.

This clonotype came up a few times. V usage is TRBV6-5 and J usage is TRBJ1-1; D is unresolved. V lost 0 bases to trimming and J lost 3 bases, with 8 bases between them. The CDR3 is 14 residues long. Germline lookup yields CDR1 MNHEY and CDR2 SVGAGI. CDR3: CASSYSGSHTEAFF. As DNA, the CDR3 is TGTGCCAGCAGTTACTCGGGCAGCCACACTGAAGCTTTCTTT.

This clonotype has more than one count but fewer than ten. The J gene is TRBJ2-1, the V gene TRBV11-1; no firm D call. The V gene lost 5 bases and the J gene lost 6 bases, with 17 bases spanning the gap. The CDR3 has 15 amino acids. CDR1 is SGHAT and CDR2 is FQDESV in the germline V gene (reference sequence). CDR3 bases: TGTGCCAGCAGCCCGGGCACCACCCCGGGCAATGAGCAGTTCTTC. Translation gives CASSPGTTPGNEQFF.

The V gene is TRBV10-3, the J gene TRBJ2-2; TRBD2 might be the D (5 bases). Germline CDR1 reads ENHRY; CDR2 reads SYGVKD. The CDR3 runs to 16 residues. Trimming stripped 3 bases from V and 6 bases from J, with 17 bases between. The CDR3 region is CAISDYTAGDAGELFF. The CDR3 nucleotides read TGTGCCATCAGTGACTACACGGCGGGCGACGCCGGGGAGCTGTTTTTT.

The V and J genes are TRBV7-6 and TRBJ1-1; D unresolved. Trimming pared 1 base from V and 0 bases from J, leaving 6 bases between. The CDR3 runs to 14 residues. Germline V CDR1 and CDR2: SGHVS, FNYEAQ. CDR3 nucleotides: TGTGCCAGCAGCTTAGGCGTTGTGAACACTGAAGCTTTCTTT. Protein: CASSLGVVNTEAFF.

This clonotype has only a few counts. The V gene is TRBV5-1, the J gene TRBJ1-1; D is ambiguous. The CDR3 is 15 residues long. The V gene lost 3 bases and the J gene lost 3 bases, with 15 bases spanning the gap. Germline lookup yields CDR1 SGHRS and CDR2 YFSETQ. CDR3 protein: CASSSAGGSHTEAFF. The CDR3 DNA reads as TGCGCCAGCAGCTCAGCAGGAGGAAGCCACACTGAAGCTTTCTTT.

The genes are TRBV7-7 and TRBJ2-2, with TRBD1 matching 12 bases. The CDR3 is 18 residues long. V was pared by 5 bases and J by 0 bases, with 7 bases of the junction left unmatched. Germline V gene data show CDR1 as SSHAT and CDR2 as FNYEAQ (reference sequence). CDR3 bases: TGTGCCAGCAGCCCACGGGGACAGGGGGCTACGAACACCGGGGAGCTGTTTTTT. Its protein product is CASSPRGQGATNTGELFF.

This clonotype showed up just a few times. V is TRBV19 and J is TRBJ1-1, with D perhaps matching TRBD1 (6 bases). The germline CDR1 and CDR2 sequences are LNHDA and SQIVND (reference sequence). V was pared by 5 bases and J by 3 bases, with 10 bases between. The CDR3 consists of 13 residues. CDR3 sequence reads: CASSANRDTEAFF. CDR3 coding DNA: TGTGCCAGTAGTGCCAACAGGGACACTGAAGCTTTCTTT.

In its sample, this clonotype was seen a few times. The J gene is TRBJ2-1, the V gene TRBV7-8, with 10 positions matching TRBD2. V gave up 4 bases and J gave up 7 bases; unmatched junction bases: 7. CDR3 length: 15 residues. Germline assignment: CDR1 SGHVS and CDR2 FQNEAQ. The CDR3, as DNA: TGTGCCAGCAGCTCCGTGGTAGCGGGGGGAAATGAGCAGTTCTTC. Encoded protein: CASSSVVAGGNEQFF.

The chain has TRBV3-1 and TRBJ2-2; no firm D call. This CDR3 contains 13 residues. Germline-derived CDR1 and CDR2 are LGHDT and YNNKEL (reference sequence). V was clipped by 5 bases and J by 5 bases, with 9 bases between them. The DNA of the CDR3 is TGTGCCAGCAGCGTCTTCACAACCGGGGAGCTGTTTTTT. It encodes CASSVFTTGELFF.

This clonotype was detected only a few times. The CDR3 DNA sequence: TGTGCCAGCAGGGGGACGAGGACTAATGAAAAACTGTTTTTT. This codes for CASRGTRTNEKLFF. The V call is TRBV12-3 or TRBV12-4, the J call TRBJ1-4; maybe TRBD1 (5 bases). Trimming removed 6 bases at V and 2 bases at J, with 10 bases between. The CDR3 has 14 residues.

This clonotype has only a few counts. The chain has TRBV20-1 and TRBJ2-4, with unresolved D. Germline V gives CDR1 DFQATT, CDR2 SNEGSKA (reference sequence). The V gene lost 3 bases and the J gene lost 3 bases, with 12 bases spanning the gap. The CDR3 extends over 14 amino acids. CDR3 DNA: TGCAGTGCTAGCCCCCACTCGGACAAAAACATTCAGTACTTC. As protein: CSASPHSDKNIQYF.

This clonotype was observed many times. This chain uses TRBV12-3 or TRBV12-4 with TRBJ2-1, with TRBD1 as a possible D gene (6 bases). This CDR3 has 15 residues. V was trimmed by 2 bases and J by 4 bases, leaving 12 bases between them. In DNA form, the CDR3 reads TGTGCCAGCAGTTTAAGGGGGACACCTTACAATGAGCAGTTCTTC. Amino acid sequence: CASSLRGTPYNEQFF.

This clonotype was counted many times. J is TRBJ2-1 and V is TRBV6-4, with 9 bases lining up with TRBD2. This CDR3 comprises 15 residues. Trimming took 4 bases from V and 0 from J; bases not matched to a gene: 1. Germline V gene data show CDR1 as MRHNA and CDR2 as SNTAGT. CDR3 coding DNA: TGTGCCAGCAGTGCAGCGGGGGGCTCCTACAATGAGCAGTTCTTC. Encoded protein: CASSAAGGSYNEQFF.

This rearrangement joins TRBV29-1 to TRBJ1-5; 8 bases are shared with TRBD1. The CDR3 covers 13 residues. V lost 5 bases and J lost 4; bases outside the gene matches: 4. The germline gives CDR1 SQVTM, CDR2 ANQGSEA. The CDR3 here is CSVRGQENQPQHF. Written as DNA, the CDR3 is TGCAGCGTTCGGGGACAGGAGAATCAGCCCCAGCATTTT.

This clonotype was recorded at least ten times. The rearrangement uses TRBV2 and TRBJ1-1, with unresolved D. Germline V CDR1 and CDR2: SNHLY, FYNNEI. The V end was cut by 5 bases, the J end by 0 bases, with 7 bases between. The CDR3 has 13 residues. CDR3 bases: TGTGCCAGCAGTCTGTCCATGAACACTGAAGCTTTCTTT. Amino acid sequence: CASSLSMNTEAFF.

This clonotype occurred a few times. The chain recombines TRBV5-1 with TRBJ2-2; perhaps TRBD1 as D (7 bases). V lost 9 bases and J 5 bases, leaving 17 bases between the germline ends. The germline V gene has CDR1 SGHRS and CDR2 YFSETQ. The CDR3 is 14 amino acids. CDR3 in amino acids: CATRGDSKTGELFF. For the CDR3, the DNA is TGCGCCACCAGGGGGGACTCCAAGACCGGGGAGCTGTTTTTT.

In its sample, this clonotype was seen a few times. Here the CDR3 DNA reads TGTGCCAGCAGCCAGGGACAGAGGAATTCACCCCTCCACTTT. The encoded protein is CASSQGQRNSPLHF. This rearrangement joins TRBV12-3 or TRBV12-4 to TRBJ1-6, with TRBD1 identical over 7 bases. This CDR3 is built from 14 residues. V trimming: 6 bases; J trimming: 7 bases; junction bases outside the gene matches: 6.

The rearrangement uses TRBV27 and TRBJ2-3; D could derive from TRBD1 or TRBD2 (5 bases each). V was shortened by 2 bases and J by 2 bases, with 11 bases between the two germline ends. The CDR3 spans 15 residues. Per the germline V gene, CDR1 is MNHEY and CDR2 is SMNVEV (reference sequence). CDR3 in amino acids: CASSLLGGNTDTQYF. CDR3 sequence (DNA): TGTGCCAGCAGTTTACTTGGGGGAAACACAGATACGCAGTATTTT.